The T cell receptor (beta chain) under discussion was sequenced for a study of molecular identifiers for immune sequencing clone quantification. Study-level information: In replicates, RNA from around 20,000 or 100,000 naive CD8 cells was divided five ways and four parts were sequenced.

In this sample, this clonotype turned up many times. Its matching antigen is unknown. With 10%, 30% or 50% of RNA, roughly 20,000 to 1,000,000 naive CD8 T cells were sequenced. Study-wide findings and caveats: Detecting spiked Jurkat TCR RNA from one cell among about a million naive cells was reportedly possible.

The CDR3 covers 15 residues. Germline CDR1 DFQATT, CDR2 SNEGSKA (reference sequence). With 0 bases removed from V and 3 bases from J, the gap between germline ends came to 14 bases. One entry per CDR3 protein, called by TCRdb with MiXCR from the PCR reads. The sample has about 640,000 distinct CDR3 sequences; 15% to 20% are singletons. Input material: naive CD8+ T cells from blood, with Jurkat cell RNA spiked in. Subset indicated: FACS-sorted CD8+CD4-CCR7+CD45RA+ naive T cells. The sequence was obtained from a human donor in good health. Some libraries in this study had Jurkat cell RNA spiked in. V is TRBV20-1 and J is TRBJ1-1; weak D call: TRBD1 (5 bases). CDR3 amino acids: CSARDYQGRDTEAFF. The CDR3 DNA reads TGCAGTGCTAGAGATTATCAGGGACGGGACACTGAAGCTTTCTTT.